One TCR beta chain is described in this entry. Trimming at V came to 2 bases and at J to 0 bases, leaving 7 bases not matched to a gene. The germline V gene encodes CDR1 SGDLS and CDR2 YYNGEE. CDR3 length: 17 residues. This table comes from immunoSEQ multiplex PCR, and its TCRdb copy is limited to in-frame clones, with some not included. In the table there are under 95,000 clones, 85% to 95% of which are singletons. The sample belongs to a study of cytomegalovirus exposure and HLA in healthy donors. Material: PBMCs. The V call is TRBV9, the J call TRBJ2-1; the match to TRBD2 covers 8 bases. The receptor comes from a woman aged 18-29 years in good health and CMV-seronegative. The CDR3: CASSVFSGTNSYNEQFF. The CDR3 nucleotides read TGTGCCAGCAGCGTTTTTAGCGGGACTAACTCCTACAATGAGCAGTTCTTC. Full variable domain (remainder filled in from reference TRBV9 and TRBJ2-1): DSGVTQTPKHLITATGQRVTLRCSPRSGDLSVYWYQQSLDQGLQFLIQYYNGEERAKGNILERFSAQQFPDLHSELNLSSLELGDSALYFCASSVFSGTNSYNEQFFGPGTRLTVL.